The next 14 T cell receptor beta chains were all read from a single sample in a study of CD8 T cells in ankylosing spondylitis. Each CDR3 protein is one row after TCRdb ran MiXCR on the 5' RACE reads. The sample lists 200,000 to 250,000 distinct CDR3 sequences, 32% occurring once. Source material: blood, either unsorted or a sorted T cell fraction (not recorded which). The receptors derive from a male donor with ankylosing spondylitis or in good health (not recorded which).

The J gene is TRBJ1-6, the V gene TRBV5-5, with unresolved D. Germline values: CDR1 SGHKS, CDR2 YYEKEE (reference sequence). V gave up 3 bases and J gave up 6 bases, with 10 bases separating them. CDR3 size: 14 residues. CDR3 DNA: TGTGCCAGCAGCTCTCAGGATCGTAATTCACCCCTCCACTTT. Translated, it gives CASSSQDRNSPLHF.

Only a few counts were recorded for this clonotype. The V call is TRBV7-9, the J call TRBJ1-3; D remains ambiguous. This CDR3 is built from 13 residues. V lost 6 bases, J lost 7 bases, and 13 bases lay in between. Germline loops: CDR1 SEHNR, CDR2 FQNEAQ (reference sequence). This chain's CDR3 is CASRTSLENTIYF. The CDR3 DNA reads TGTGCCAGCAGGACCTCCCTGGAGAACACCATATATTTT.

This clonotype was counted between two and nine times. This chain joins TRBV12-3 or TRBV12-4 and TRBJ2-1; D is perhaps TRBD1 (6 bases). The CDR3 extends over 13 amino acids. V was cut by 6 bases and J by 5 bases, with 11 bases left in between. The CDR3: CASRPGQNNEQFF. For the CDR3, the DNA is TGTGCCAGCAGACCCGGACAGAACAATGAGCAGTTCTTC.

This chain links TRBV19 with TRBJ2-3; 8 bases agree with TRBD1. Germline CDR1 reads LNHDA; CDR2 reads SQIVND (reference sequence). V lost 4 bases, J lost 3 bases, and 9 bases stayed unmatched. This CDR3 has 16 residues. CDR3 residues: CASSKTGAARTDTQYF. DNA for the CDR3: TGTGCCAGTAGTAAGACAGGGGCCGCGCGTACAGATACGCAGTATTTT.

V and J are TRBV12-3 or TRBV12-4 and TRBJ2-7; TRBD1 agrees at 7 bases. V gave up 6 bases and J gave up 1 base; unmatched junction bases: 6. The CDR3 loop spans 14 amino acids. The CDR3 DNA reads as TGTGCCAGCAGCTACAGGGGCTGGTCCTACGAGCAGTACTTC. Its protein is CASSYRGWSYEQYF.

V usage is TRBV5-4 and J usage is TRBJ2-1, with 7 bases lining up with TRBD2. Germline CDR1 and CDR2: SGHNT and YYREEE (reference sequence). This CDR3 is built from 14 residues. With V trimmed by 4 bases and J by 7 bases, 8 bases remained unmatched. The CDR3 region has the DNA TGTGCCAGCAGCCCGTCACTAGCGTCGAATGAGCAGTTCTTC. Its translation is CASSPSLASNEQFF.

The chain carries TRBV6-1 and TRBJ1-3; D is uncertain. Per the germline V gene, CDR1 is MNHNS and CDR2 is SASEGT. V was clipped by 4 bases and J by 8 bases, with 12 bases between them. The CDR3 length is 13 residues. For the CDR3, the DNA is TGTGCCAGCAGTGGGCCTGCCGGAGACACCATATATTTT. Translation gives CASSGPAGDTIYF.

The chain joins TRBV29-1 to TRBJ2-3, with D possibly matching TRBD2 (5 bases). This CDR3 contains 17 residues. Per the germline V gene, CDR1 is SQVTM and CDR2 is ANQGSEA. V lost 1 base and J lost 6, with 23 bases in between. DNA of the CDR3: TGCAGCGTTGAAGGTGGCTTTACCGGGGAGCCCGGGGATACGCAGTATTTT. Encoded protein: CSVEGGFTGEPGDTQYF.

This sequence joins TRBV10-3 and TRBJ2-7; TRBD1 aligns across 9 bases. The CDR3 runs to 15 residues. Germline CDR1 is ENHRY and CDR2 is SYGVKD. V was pared by 4 bases and J by 3 bases, with 7 bases of the junction left unmatched. The CDR3 reads CAISGMGQGYYEQYF. The CDR3 DNA is TGTGCCATCAGTGGGATGGGACAGGGATACTACGAGCAGTACTTC.

This chain connects TRBV3-1 to TRBJ1-1; D is ambiguous. Germline V lookup: CDR1 LGHDT, CDR2 YNNKEL (reference sequence). V was cut by 3 bases and J by 5 bases, with 13 bases left in between. This CDR3 comprises 14 residues. The CDR3 here is CASSHRHVGTEAFF. The CDR3, as DNA: TGTGCCAGCAGCCATCGACACGTGGGGACTGAAGCTTTCTTT.

The chain recombines TRBV29-1 with TRBJ2-7; 10 bases are shared with TRBD1. The V gene's germline CDR1 is SQVTM and CDR2 ANQGSEA. This CDR3 spans 15 amino acids. J lost 3 bases, V lost 4 bases, and 9 bases had no gene match. The chain's CDR3 is CSVGGWDRGFYEQYF. Written as DNA, the CDR3 is TGCAGCGTTGGAGGTTGGGACAGGGGCTTCTACGAGCAGTACTTC.

The chain recombines TRBV6-5 with TRBJ2-7; 9 positions match TRBD2. CDR3 size: 16 residues. V shed 0 bases, J shed 4 bases, and the junction held 7 bases outside the gene matches. Germline assignment: CDR1 MNHEY and CDR2 SVGAGI. The CDR3 sequence is CASSYSTSGGRYEQYF. DNA for the CDR3: TGTGCCAGCAGTTACTCGACGAGCGGGGGGAGATACGAGCAGTACTTC.

The chain combines TRBV11-1 with TRBJ1-2, with 9 positions matching TRBD1. In germline, CDR1 is SGHAT, CDR2 FQDESV (reference sequence). This CDR3 comprises 19 residues. V trimming: 0 bases; J trimming: 4 bases; junction bases outside the gene matches: 15. The CDR3 here is CASSLAIGTGREEGYGYTF. CDR3 bases: TGTGCCAGCAGCTTAGCGATCGGGACAGGGCGCGAGGAGGGCTATGGCTACACCTTC.

This clonotype was recorded once. The rearrangement joins TRBV29-1 to TRBJ2-7; D is unresolved. The germline CDR1 and CDR2 sequences are SQVTM and ANQGSEA. The CDR3 covers 12 residues. The ends were cut back, 4 bases at V and 9 bases at J, with 16 bases in the middle. CDR3 bases: TGCAGCGTTGGGGTCAGATCAGGCGCGCAGTACTTC. Amino acids: CSVGVRSGAQYF.